The next 27 T cell receptor beta chains were all read from a single sample in a study of human T cells and chemical hapten exposure. The library labeled individual cDNA molecules by adding unique molecular identifiers to them. TCRdb re-analysed the reads in MiXCR, keeping a single row per CDR3 protein. The data show about 120,000 distinct CDR3 sequences, 8% to 9.5% seen once. Before extraction, the whole blood was not fractionated, and total RNA was taken from it. Sequencing was done on a sample of whole blood. All receptors come from a human donor in good health. Some clones in this sample may be carry-over from other donors' samples.

The chain couples TRBV9 to TRBJ2-3, with TRBD2 identical over 13 bases. Trimming removed 0 bases from V and 4 bases from J; junction bases left unmatched: 5. Per the germline V gene, CDR1 is SGDLS and CDR2 is YYNGEE. The CDR3 totals 17 residues. The chain's CDR3 is CASSVETSGGASDTQYF. CDR3 DNA sequence: TGTGCCAGCAGCGTAGAAACTAGCGGGGGGGCATCAGATACGCAGTATTTT.

The genes are TRBV9 and TRBJ2-1; 12 nucleotides match TRBD2. The CDR3 runs to 16 residues. Germline V gene sequence: CDR1 SGDLS, CDR2 YYNGEE. V lost 4 bases, J lost 1 base, and 3 bases stayed unmatched. The CDR3 sequence is CASSRTSGESYNEQFF. The CDR3 bases are TGTGCCAGCAGCCGGACTAGCGGGGAATCCTACAATGAGCAGTTCTTC.

This clonotype was seen a handful of times. The chain has TRBV18 and TRBJ1-4, with D maybe TRBD1 (5 bases). Germline assignment: CDR1 KGHSH and CDR2 LQKENI. The CDR3 has 13 residues. Trimming cost V 7 bases and J 6 bases, with 12 bases left between them. CDR3 sequence (DNA): TGTGCCAGCTTCGGGGCTAGGGATGAAAAACTGTTTTTT. Translating it yields CASFGARDEKLFF.

This clonotype was seen only a few times. The J gene is TRBJ1-5, the V gene TRBV6-6; 11 bases agree with TRBD1. In germline, CDR1 is MNHNY, CDR2 SVGAGI (reference sequence). The CDR3 is 17 amino acids. V lost 4 bases, J lost 1 base, and 6 bases stayed unmatched. The CDR3 DNA follows: TGTGCCAGCAGTTCCGGACAGGGGGCCTTAAGCAATCAGCCCCAGCATTTT. Its translation: CASSSGQGALSNQPQHF.

The V and J genes are TRBV21-1 and TRBJ2-6; TRBD1 is taken as the D call from the table, unchecked against the DNA. TRBV21-1 is noted as a pseudogene. The CDR3 runs 17 residues. CDR3 nucleotide sequence: TGTGCCAGCAGCATCAGGGACAGCCTCTCTGGGGCCAACGTCCTGACTTTC. Translation gives CASSIRDSLSGANVLTF.

This clonotype was counted a few times. The chain uses TRBV20-1 and TRBJ1-1; TRBD1 agrees at 9 bases. Per the germline V gene, CDR1 is DFQATT and CDR2 is SNEGSKA (reference sequence). Germline trimming cut 6 bases from V and 0 bases from J; bases unmatched to any gene: 5. This CDR3 contains 14 residues. CDR3 region: CSARTGEMNTEAFF. For the CDR3, the DNA is TGCAGTGCCAGGACAGGGGAAATGAACACTGAAGCTTTCTTT.

CDR3 sequence (DNA): TGCGCCAGCAGCCCCACCGGGACAGGGTACCCAGATACGCAGTATTTT. Translated, it gives CASSPTGTGYPDTQYF. The rearrangement links TRBV4-3 to TRBJ2-3; 9 bases align to TRBD1. CDR1 LGHNA and CDR2 YSLEER come from the germline V gene. Losses at the gene ends were 4 bases for V and 4 bases for J; bases not matched to a gene: 9. This CDR3 has 16 amino acids.

In its sample, this clonotype was seen a few times. The genes are TRBV7-8 and TRBJ2-7; the D gene is possibly TRBD2 (6 bases). CDR1 SGHVS and CDR2 FQNEAQ come from the germline V gene. V lost 0 bases and J 2 bases, leaving 14 bases between the germline ends. The CDR3 contains 16 residues. The CDR3 protein is CASSLARDSKAYEQYF. Written as DNA, the CDR3 is TGTGCCAGCAGCTTAGCCCGGGACTCAAAAGCCTACGAGCAGTACTTC.

This clonotype turned up a few times. The chain combines TRBV12-5 with TRBJ1-1; 7 nucleotides agree with TRBD1. Trimming at V came to 1 base and at J to 2 bases, leaving 7 bases not matched to a gene. This CDR3 is 16 amino acids long. Germline-derived CDR1 and CDR2 are LGHNT and FRNRAP. The CDR3, as DNA: TGTGCTAGTGGTTTGGGGCGGGACAGTAAAAACACTGAAGCTTTCTTT. As protein: CASGLGRDSKNTEAFF.

The rearrangement joins TRBV6-5 to TRBJ2-5, with 9 positions matching TRBD1. Germline V gives CDR1 MNHEY, CDR2 SVGAGI. CDR3 length equals 15 residues. The V gene end was trimmed by 6 bases and the J gene end by 4 bases; junction bases not matched to a gene: 9. The CDR3 sequence: CASSGTGTGSETQYF. The CDR3 DNA follows: TGTGCCAGCAGCGGCACCGGGACAGGGTCAGAGACCCAGTACTTC.

This clonotype has a count of ten or more. This chain joins TRBV5-5 and TRBJ1-4; D may be TRBD1 (5 bases). The CDR3 is 15 amino acids. Germline V CDR1 and CDR2: SGHKS, YYEKEE (reference sequence). V shed 1 base and J shed 3 bases, with 10 bases lying between them. The CDR3 DNA reads TGTGCCAGCAGCTTGACGGGGCTGGCTAATGAAAAACTGTTTTTT. The encoded protein is CASSLTGLANEKLFF.

In its sample, this clonotype was seen many times. This rearrangement joins TRBV29-1 to TRBJ2-6; maybe TRBD1 (5 bases). CDR1 SQVTM and CDR2 ANQGSEA come from the germline V gene. This CDR3 has 14 amino acids. V was trimmed by 5 bases and J by 1 base, leaving 9 bases between them. CDR3 DNA sequence: TGCAGCGTTAGGCAGGGATCTGGGGCCAACGTCCTGACTTTC. It translates to CSVRQGSGANVLTF.

This clonotype has only one observation. The J gene is TRBJ1-1, the V gene TRBV11-2, with 9 bases fitting TRBD1. The CDR3 is 14 amino acids. Germline lookup yields CDR1 SGHAT and CDR2 FQNNGV. Unmatched junction bases numbered 7, after V lost 5 bases and J lost 6 bases. The CDR3 region has the DNA TGTGCCAGCAGCCCCTTTCGACAGGGGGCTGAAGCTTTCTTT. It specifies CASSPFRQGAEAFF.

Concerning this clonotype itself: The junction differs from germline at one of its ends, possibly a read error. This sequence joins TRBV20-1 and TRBJ1-5; D gene ambiguous. The CDR3 is made up of 14 amino acids. Germline CDR1 and CDR2: DFQATT and SNEGSKA (reference sequence). Written as DNA, the CDR3 is TGCAGTGCTAGAGATGTGTCCAGCGGTCAGCCCCAGCGTTTT. This codes for CSARDVSSGQPQRF.

V is TRBV14 and J is TRBJ2-7, with 11 bases lining up with TRBD1. CDR1 is SGHDN, CDR2 FVKESK, per germline. The CDR3 loop spans 15 amino acids. The V and J ends lost 4 bases and 7 bases, in that order; junction bases with no gene match: 9. The CDR3 here is CASSPQDRGPREQYF. The DNA for the CDR3 is TGTGCCAGCAGCCCACAGGACAGGGGGCCTCGGGAGCAGTACTTC.

The V and J genes are TRBV28 and TRBJ1-4; the match to TRBD1 covers 8 bases. V lost 3 bases and J lost 0; bases outside the gene matches: 3. The CDR3 is 16 residues long. CDR1 is MDHEN, CDR2 SYDVKM, per germline. CDR3 loop: CASSLQGATTNEKLFF. The CDR3 nucleotides read TGTGCCAGCAGTTTGCAGGGGGCGACAACTAATGAAAAACTGTTTTTT.

This clonotype appeared a few times. The J gene is TRBJ2-1, the V gene TRBV6-6; 12 bases align to TRBD2. Germline CDR1 MNHNY, CDR2 SVGAGI (reference sequence). This CDR3 region has 18 residues. Trimming at V came to 0 bases and at J to 6 bases, leaving 9 bases not matched to a gene. DNA of the CDR3: TGTGCCAGCAGTTACTCGCCCACCGGGACTAGCGGGCCCAATGAGCAGTTCTTC. It yields the protein CASSYSPTGTSGPNEQFF.

The chain combines TRBV29-1 with TRBJ1-1; D might be TRBD1 (5 bases). The CDR3 has 12 residues. Trimming removed 1 base at V and 6 bases at J, with 9 bases between. Germline V gene sequence: CDR1 SQVTM, CDR2 ANQGSEA. CDR3 loop: CSVEGRGSEAFF. The CDR3 DNA sequence: TGCAGCGTTGAAGGTCGGGGCTCTGAAGCTTTCTTT. Together with reference TRBV29-1 and TRBJ1-1, the CDR3 gives the full variable domain: SAVISQKPSRDICQRGTSLTIQCQVDSQVTMMFWYRQQPGQSLTLIATANQGSEATYESGFVIDKFPISRPNLTFSTLTVSNMSPEDSSIYLCSVEGRGSEAFFGQGTRLTVV.

This clonotype was seen a handful of times. The CDR3 is CASSPEREQYF. CDR3 sequence (DNA): TGTGCCAGCAGTCCCGAGCGGGAGCAGTACTTC. The chain is built from TRBV6-2 or TRBV6-3 and TRBJ2-7; tentatively, D is TRBD2 (5 bases). This CDR3 contains 11 residues. Germline CDR1 is MNHEY and CDR2 is SVGEGT. Trimming stripped 5 bases from V and 7 bases from J, with 9 bases between.

This clonotype was found many times. The genes are TRBV7-9 and TRBJ1-4; D unclear. From germline, CDR1 is SEHNR and CDR2 FQNEAQ (reference sequence). The CDR3 is 14 amino acids. Trimming removed 3 bases at V and 6 bases at J, with 11 bases between. The CDR3 nucleotides are TGTGCCAGCAGCTTCAGAGACGCAGATGAAAAACTGTTTTTT. This sequence encodes CASSFRDADEKLFF.

The chain is built from TRBV20-1 and TRBJ2-7, with 10 positions matching TRBD1. Germline CDR1 is DFQATT and CDR2 is SNEGSKA (reference sequence). The V gene end was trimmed by 5 bases and the J gene end by 0 bases; junction bases not matched to a gene: 7. This CDR3 is built from 15 residues. CDR3 bases: TGCAGTGCTGAGGGGGGACAGGGGACCTCCTACGAGCAGTACTTC. Encoded protein: CSAEGGQGTSYEQYF.

J is TRBJ2-3 and V is TRBV4-2; 7 nucleotides agree with TRBD2. This CDR3 is built from 16 residues. Unmatched junction bases numbered 3, after V lost 0 bases and J lost 0 bases. CDR1 is LGHNA, CDR2 YNFKEQ, per germline. The CDR3 loop reads CASSQEAGVSTDTQYF. CDR3 bases: TGTGCCAGCAGCCAAGAGGCGGGGGTTAGCACAGATACGCAGTATTTT.

This clonotype was counted only a few times. J is TRBJ2-3 and V is TRBV12-3 or TRBV12-4; D is unresolved. This CDR3 has 16 amino acids. Trimming cost V 5 bases and J 0 bases, with 15 bases left between them. In nucleotides, the CDR3 is TGTGCCAGCAGTCCTTCGGCCCTTCCTAGCACAGATACGCAGTATTTT. It codes for CASSPSALPSTDTQYF.

This clonotype has just a few counts. The chain has TRBV11-2 and TRBJ2-7, with D possibly being TRBD1 (6 bases). The CDR3 runs to 14 residues. V shed 5 bases and J shed 2 bases, with 13 bases lying between them. Germline V gene data show CDR1 as SGHAT and CDR2 as FQNNGV. This chain's CDR3 is CASSPLRTAYEQYF. The CDR3 nucleotides read TGTGCCAGCAGCCCGTTACGGACAGCCTACGAGCAGTACTTC.

This clonotype was found many times. This chain links TRBV7-8 with TRBJ1-1; no firm D call. CDR3 length: 12 residues. The V gene's germline CDR1 is SGHVS and CDR2 FQNEAQ. V dropped 5 bases and J dropped 1 base, with 5 bases sitting between them. The CDR3, as DNA: TGTGCCAGCAGCGCGGGGAACACTGAAGCTTTCTTT. Its translation: CASSAGNTEAFF.

The sample holds many counts of this clonotype. The V gene is TRBV3-1, the J gene TRBJ2-7; 9 bases align to TRBD2. After removal of 3 bases from V and 2 bases from J, the junction contained 14 bases not matched to a gene. The germline V gene has CDR1 LGHDT and CDR2 YNNKEL (reference sequence). The CDR3 extends over 18 amino acids. CDR3 sequence reads: CASSQRSSRTSVAYEQYF. The CDR3 DNA sequence: TGTGCCAGCAGCCAGAGATCCTCCCGGACTAGCGTCGCCTACGAGCAGTACTTC.

This CDR3 reads CSVAGTGAVRADTQYF. The CDR3 coding sequence is TGCAGCGTTGCGGGGACGGGGGCAGTTAGAGCAGATACGCAGTATTTT. This chain links TRBV29-1 with TRBJ2-3, with D possibly being TRBD1 or TRBD2 (6 bases each). The CDR3 covers 16 residues. Trimming left V 4 bases short and J 4 bases short, with 21 bases between. The V gene's germline CDR1 is SQVTM and CDR2 ANQGSEA.